These T cell receptor beta chains were read from a single sample in a study of T cell responses to AZD1222 COVID-19 vaccine. Method: immunoSEQ multiplex PCR; TCRdb's copy keeps in-frame clones and lacks some. The sample includes 150,000 or so clones, more than 85% of them seen just once. The material sequenced was peripheral blood, taken 28 days after the second AZD1222 dose. These receptors were collected from an adult who received the AZD1222 COVID-19 vaccine. Each CDR3 is given with its conserved first and last residue. A D gene is named only where the DNA matches it firmly. Some rows mark clone size as missing; the rest say once, few, many or name a class of expanded clone.

v_gene	abundance	d_gene	j_gene	CDR3nt	CDR3aa
TRBV19	NA	NA	TRBJ1-4	TGTGCCAGTAGCCACGGGACGTCTGATGAAAAACTGTTTTTT	CASSHGTSDEKLFF
TRBV19	few	NA	TRBJ1-1	TGTGCCAGTCTCCCTGGAACTATAGGGAACCCTGAAGCTTTCTTT	CASLPGTIGNPEAFF
TRBV5-1	once	NA	TRBJ1-4	TGCGCCAGCAGCCCGGCCGGAGTTCCCTACGAAAAACTGTTTTTT	CASSPAGVPYEKLFF
TRBV18	NA	NA	TRBJ2-3	TGTGCCAGCTCCTCGGGCAGGAGTTACACAGATACGCAGTATTTT	CASSSGRSYTDTQYF
TRBV27	NA	NA	TRBJ1-1	TGTGCCAGCAGTACCGCCAGCACTGAAGCTTTCTTT	CASSTASTEAFF
TRBV15	NA	TRBD1	TRBJ1-3	TGTGCCACCAAAGGGACAGGGGTTGGAAACACCATATATTTT	CATKGTGVGNTIYF
TRBV27	NA	TRBD2	TRBJ2-7	TGTGCCAGCAGTTTATCAGGCGTGGGGGGGTACGAGCAGTACTTC	CASSLSGVGGYEQYF
TRBV27	NA	NA	TRBJ1-2	TGTGCCAGCAGTTTCGGGCAGCTCTATGGCTACACCTTC	CASSFGQLYGYTF
TRBV12-3/TRBV12-4	NA	NA	TRBJ1-1	TGTGCCAGCAAAAACCGGATCGCTGAAGCTTTCTTT	CASKNRIAEAFF
TRBV4-3	NA	NA	TRBJ1-2	TGCGCCAGCAGCCAGGATCTGTATTCGAGGGTGGGATATGGCTACACCTTC	CASSQDLYSRVGYGYTF
TRBV19	NA	NA	TRBJ1-2	TGTGCCAGTAACACTCCGGGACACTATGGCTACACCTTC	CASNTPGHYGYTF
TRBV11-1	NA	NA	TRBJ2-3	TGTGCCAGCAGTCTTGGAGATACGCAGTATTTT	CASSLGDTQYF
TRBV15	NA	NA	TRBJ2-3	TGTGCCACCGGGGACATCCCAGATACGCAGTATTTT	CATGDIPDTQYF
TRBV18	few	TRBD1	TRBJ1-2	TGTGCCAGCTCACCACTCCGCGGGACAGCACTGAATGGCTACACCTTC	CASSPLRGTALNGYTF